Each of the 10 T cell receptor beta chains below was sequenced from the same sample in a study of beta chain features in type 1 diabetes. cDNA synthesis used the whole RNA isolate, giving expressed TCRB sequences. Some clones are missing from TCRdb's copy, which holds only in-frame ones; the method was immunoSEQ multiplex PCR. The sample shows 150,000 to 190,000 clones, 7.5% to 10% of them seen only once. The sequencing sample was made of central memory CD4+ T cells from blood. These receptors were collected from a man aged 18 to 29 in good health.

The table lists this clone with a few counts. Here the CDR3 reads CAISNTPRAGAGETQYF. The CDR3 DNA follows: TGTGCCATCAGCAATACACCTCGGGCGGGGGCCGGAGAGACCCAGTACTTC. The chain combines TRBV10-3 with TRBJ2-5; maybe TRBD2 (7 bases). The CDR3 has 17 amino acids. Germline V gene lookup returns CDR1 ENHRY and CDR2 SYGVKD. V was shortened by 6 bases and J by 4 bases, with 24 bases between the two germline ends.

The V call is TRBV28, the J call TRBJ2-7, with TRBD1 matching 10 bases. The germline gives CDR1 MDHEN, CDR2 SYDVKM. Unmatched junction bases numbered 18, after V lost 4 bases and J lost 12 bases. There are 16 residues in the CDR3. As DNA, the CDR3 is TGTGCCAGCAGTTCCCACAACCTGAGACAGGGGGCAAGGGTGTACTTC. Its protein product is CASSSHNLRQGARVYF. Full variable domain (missing parts from reference TRBV28 and TRBJ2-7): DVKVTQSSRYLVKRTGEKVFLECVQDMDHENMFWYRQDPGLGLRLIYFSYDVKMKEKGDIPEGYSVSREKKERFSLILESASTNQTSMYLCASSSHNLRQGARVYFGPGTRLTVT.

The V and J genes are TRBV27 and TRBJ1-3; 10 nucleotides match TRBD1. The CDR3 is made up of 16 amino acids. J gave up 4 bases and V 5 bases, and 8 bases lay outside the gene matches. The germline gives CDR1 MNHEY, CDR2 SMNVEV (reference sequence). The CDR3, as DNA: TGTGCCAGCAGTGCTACCCCGGGACAGGGGGGAAACACCATATATTTT. Protein product: CASSATPGQGGNTIYF.

The rearrangement uses TRBV15 and TRBJ2-2; a weak D match, TRBD2 (5 bases). Germline V gene sequence: CDR1 LNHNV, CDR2 YYDKDF (reference sequence). Trimming removed 1 base at V and 6 bases at J, with 18 bases between. The CDR3 spans 17 residues. The CDR3 DNA is TGTGCCACCAGCAGAGGAATTGACTACGACCCCTCCGGGGAGCTGTTTTTT. Translation: CATSRGIDYDPSGELFF.

In this sample, this clone turned up a few times. This chain joins TRBV10-3 and TRBJ1-5; D is possibly TRBD1 (6 bases). The CDR3 consists of 13 residues. The V gene's germline CDR1 is ENHRY and CDR2 SYGVKD. V lost 6 bases, J lost 3 bases, and 9 bases lay in between. For the CDR3, the DNA is TGTGCCATCAGAACAGGGTACAATCAGCCCCAGCATTTT. Translated: CAIRTGYNQPQHF.

This clone appeared many times. The rearrangement uses TRBV5-4 and TRBJ2-1; 8 bases align to TRBD1. Trimming removed 6 bases from V and 5 bases from J; junction bases left unmatched: 7. This CDR3 region has 14 residues. Germline V gene lookup returns CDR1 SGHNT and CDR2 YYREEE (reference sequence). In DNA form, the CDR3 reads TGTGCCAGCAATATCCGGGACAGGAACAATGAGCAGTTCTTC. This sequence encodes CASNIRDRNNEQFF.

This clone was counted only a few times. The J gene is TRBJ2-1, the V gene TRBV7-2; D may be TRBD1 (5 bases). The CDR3 length is 15 residues. The germline CDR1 and CDR2 sequences are SGHTA and FQGNSA. Trimming stripped 4 bases from V and 0 bases from J, with 10 bases between. CDR3 sequence: CASSYRQSSYNEQFF. The CDR3, as DNA: TGTGCCAGCAGCTACCGACAGAGCTCCTACAATGAGCAGTTCTTC. The full variable domain, with the rest looked up from reference TRBV7-2 and TRBJ2-1, is GAGVSQSPSNKVTEKGKDVELRCDPISGHTALYWYRQSLGQGLEFLIYFQGNSAPDKSGLPSDRFSAERTGGSVSTLTIQRTQQEDSAVYLCASSYRQSSYNEQFFGPGTRLTVL.

This clone was observed at least ten times. V usage is TRBV5-1 and J usage is TRBJ2-5; 7 bases fit TRBD1. Germline CDR1 and CDR2: SGHRS and YFSETQ. The ends lost 4 bases at V and 4 bases at J; junction bases unmatched: 7. The CDR3 spans 14 residues. The CDR3 DNA is TGCGCCAGCAGCCCTCAGGGGGACGGAGAGACCCAGTACTTC. Its protein product is CASSPQGDGETQYF.

The gene calls are TRBV5-1 and TRBJ2-7, with a possible D match to TRBD1 (6 bases). This CDR3 has 14 amino acids. Germline V gene sequence: CDR1 SGHRS, CDR2 YFSETQ. V lost 5 bases, J lost 0 bases, and 12 bases lay in between. CDR3 amino acids: CASRDRTASYEQYF. Here the CDR3 DNA reads TGCGCCAGCAGAGACCGGACAGCCTCCTACGAGCAGTACTTC.

V and J are TRBV6-5 and TRBJ2-5; a weak D match, TRBD1 (6 bases). CDR1 and CDR2 (germline): MNHEY, SVGAGI. The CDR3 length is 14 residues. V was trimmed by 6 bases and J by 3 bases, leaving 14 bases between them. CDR3 bases: TGTGCCAGCAGGCGGACAGCGACTAAAGAGACCCAGTACTTC. Translated, it gives CASRRTATKETQYF.